This T cell receptor beta chain was obtained from a study of tumor and adjacent non-tumor tissue in lung cancer. The template was RNA from unsorted bulk tissue. TCRbeta libraries were built with three rounds of nested PCR, modified from ARM-PCR. TCRdb processed the multiplex PCR reads anew with MiXCR; each CDR3 protein has one entry. The data hold about 93,000 distinct CDR3 sequences, with 67% observed a single time. Notes on this clonotype: A much larger clone lies one base from this, so it may be a read error.

Trimming removed 5 bases from V and 0 bases from J, with 13 bases in between. CDR1 and CDR2 from the germline V gene are DFQATT and SNEGSKA (reference sequence). The CDR3 runs 14 residues. The specimen sequenced was lung tumor tissue. The receptor comes from a man aged 55-75 years with non-small cell lung cancer. The chain is built from TRBV20-1 and TRBJ1-1; the D is unclear. The CDR3 DNA reads as TGCAGTGCTCACCCGGCCGACATGAACACTGAAGCTTTCTTT. This gives the protein CSAHPADMNTEAFF.